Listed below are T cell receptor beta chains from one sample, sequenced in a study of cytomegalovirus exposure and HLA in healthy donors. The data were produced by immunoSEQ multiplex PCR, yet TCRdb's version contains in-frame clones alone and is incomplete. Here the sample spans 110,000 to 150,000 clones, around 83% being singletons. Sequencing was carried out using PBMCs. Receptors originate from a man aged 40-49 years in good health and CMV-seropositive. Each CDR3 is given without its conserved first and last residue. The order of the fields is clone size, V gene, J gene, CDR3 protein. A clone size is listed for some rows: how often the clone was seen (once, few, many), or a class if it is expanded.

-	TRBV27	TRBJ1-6	ASSLIAGTGLTLH
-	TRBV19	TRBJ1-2	ASSTTGGVHGYT
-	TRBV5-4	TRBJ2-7	ASSLGGGRRHEQY
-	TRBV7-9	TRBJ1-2	ASSGRDRVFYGYT
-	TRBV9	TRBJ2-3	ASSVGARAYTDTQY
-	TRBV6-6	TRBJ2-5	GTGLAENQETQY
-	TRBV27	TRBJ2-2	ASNRGGTGELF
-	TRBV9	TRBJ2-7	ASSVTPDSYEQY
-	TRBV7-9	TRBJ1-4	ASSPRTGVAGNEKLF
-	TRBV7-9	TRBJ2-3	ASSFRPGLAGADTQY
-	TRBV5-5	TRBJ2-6	ASSPVRGSSGANVLT
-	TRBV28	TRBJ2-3	ASSLGQMRSTDTQY
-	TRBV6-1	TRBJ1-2	ASRSGDSNYGYT
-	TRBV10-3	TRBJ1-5	AISPGTPQPQH
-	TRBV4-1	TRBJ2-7	ASSPGQASYEQY
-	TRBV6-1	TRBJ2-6	ASSDHTGGAGANVLT
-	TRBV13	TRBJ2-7	ASALETGGIYEQY
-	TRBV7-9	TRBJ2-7	ASSAPGQDFLREQY
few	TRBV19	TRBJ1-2	ASSWQRNYGYT
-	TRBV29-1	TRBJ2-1	SVDGGEYNEQF
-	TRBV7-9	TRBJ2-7	ASSSDRGFSYEQY
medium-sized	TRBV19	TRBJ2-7	ASSIRTGGYEQY
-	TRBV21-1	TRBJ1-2	ASSTLIFHRDRGYGYT
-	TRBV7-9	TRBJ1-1	ASSSQGMGTEAF
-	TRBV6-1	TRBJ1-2	ASFDRAANYGYT
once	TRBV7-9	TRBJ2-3	SSSLGAGGRADTQY
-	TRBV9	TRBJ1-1	ASSVEVGGTEAF